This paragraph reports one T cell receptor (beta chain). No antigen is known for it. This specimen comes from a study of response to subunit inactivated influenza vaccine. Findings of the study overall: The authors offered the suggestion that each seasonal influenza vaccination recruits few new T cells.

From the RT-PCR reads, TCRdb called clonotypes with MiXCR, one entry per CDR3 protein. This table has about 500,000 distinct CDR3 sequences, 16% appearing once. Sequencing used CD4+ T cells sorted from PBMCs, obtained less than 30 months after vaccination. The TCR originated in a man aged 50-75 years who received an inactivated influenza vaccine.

The CDR3 here is CASSHLSWPQGNSPLHF. CDR3 bases: TGTGCCAGCAGCCACCTAAGCTGGCCCCAAGGGAACTCACCCCTCCACTTT. This chain uses TRBV3-1 with TRBJ1-6; D is unclear. Trimming pared 3 bases from V and 10 bases from J, leaving 22 bases between. Germline loops: CDR1 LGHDT, CDR2 YNNKEL (reference sequence). The CDR3 sequence is 17 residues long.